This paragraph covers one T cell receptor (beta chain) sequence. This CDR3 contains 14 residues. From germline, CDR1 is MDHEN and CDR2 SYDVKM. V shed 3 bases and J shed 1 base, with 9 bases lying between them. The data stem from a study of shared clonotypes between healthy human individuals. Terminally differentiated effector memory CD45RA+ cells were excluded from the naive CD8 cells, which were CD45RO-negative and positively selected for CCR7. Genomic DNA (from each subset) was split evenly across several immunoSEQ plates. Per the study methods: Without quality scores, immunoSEQ junctional reads could not be filtered like full-length reads. Assay: immunoSEQ multiplex PCR; the TCRdb copy retains only in-frame clones and omits some. The DNA was the basis for D and trimming; V, J and clone size are from that table. Among roughly 590,000 clones listed, 95% to 96% were seen once.

Sequenced sample: naive CD8+ T cells sorted from blood. The receptor was derived from a woman aged 30 to 39 in good health. The chain recombines TRBV28 with TRBJ1-1; D ambiguous. This chain's CDR3 is CASSFPMRNTEAFF. The DNA of the CDR3 is TGTGCCAGCAGTTTCCCGATGCGGAACACTGAAGCTTTCTTT.